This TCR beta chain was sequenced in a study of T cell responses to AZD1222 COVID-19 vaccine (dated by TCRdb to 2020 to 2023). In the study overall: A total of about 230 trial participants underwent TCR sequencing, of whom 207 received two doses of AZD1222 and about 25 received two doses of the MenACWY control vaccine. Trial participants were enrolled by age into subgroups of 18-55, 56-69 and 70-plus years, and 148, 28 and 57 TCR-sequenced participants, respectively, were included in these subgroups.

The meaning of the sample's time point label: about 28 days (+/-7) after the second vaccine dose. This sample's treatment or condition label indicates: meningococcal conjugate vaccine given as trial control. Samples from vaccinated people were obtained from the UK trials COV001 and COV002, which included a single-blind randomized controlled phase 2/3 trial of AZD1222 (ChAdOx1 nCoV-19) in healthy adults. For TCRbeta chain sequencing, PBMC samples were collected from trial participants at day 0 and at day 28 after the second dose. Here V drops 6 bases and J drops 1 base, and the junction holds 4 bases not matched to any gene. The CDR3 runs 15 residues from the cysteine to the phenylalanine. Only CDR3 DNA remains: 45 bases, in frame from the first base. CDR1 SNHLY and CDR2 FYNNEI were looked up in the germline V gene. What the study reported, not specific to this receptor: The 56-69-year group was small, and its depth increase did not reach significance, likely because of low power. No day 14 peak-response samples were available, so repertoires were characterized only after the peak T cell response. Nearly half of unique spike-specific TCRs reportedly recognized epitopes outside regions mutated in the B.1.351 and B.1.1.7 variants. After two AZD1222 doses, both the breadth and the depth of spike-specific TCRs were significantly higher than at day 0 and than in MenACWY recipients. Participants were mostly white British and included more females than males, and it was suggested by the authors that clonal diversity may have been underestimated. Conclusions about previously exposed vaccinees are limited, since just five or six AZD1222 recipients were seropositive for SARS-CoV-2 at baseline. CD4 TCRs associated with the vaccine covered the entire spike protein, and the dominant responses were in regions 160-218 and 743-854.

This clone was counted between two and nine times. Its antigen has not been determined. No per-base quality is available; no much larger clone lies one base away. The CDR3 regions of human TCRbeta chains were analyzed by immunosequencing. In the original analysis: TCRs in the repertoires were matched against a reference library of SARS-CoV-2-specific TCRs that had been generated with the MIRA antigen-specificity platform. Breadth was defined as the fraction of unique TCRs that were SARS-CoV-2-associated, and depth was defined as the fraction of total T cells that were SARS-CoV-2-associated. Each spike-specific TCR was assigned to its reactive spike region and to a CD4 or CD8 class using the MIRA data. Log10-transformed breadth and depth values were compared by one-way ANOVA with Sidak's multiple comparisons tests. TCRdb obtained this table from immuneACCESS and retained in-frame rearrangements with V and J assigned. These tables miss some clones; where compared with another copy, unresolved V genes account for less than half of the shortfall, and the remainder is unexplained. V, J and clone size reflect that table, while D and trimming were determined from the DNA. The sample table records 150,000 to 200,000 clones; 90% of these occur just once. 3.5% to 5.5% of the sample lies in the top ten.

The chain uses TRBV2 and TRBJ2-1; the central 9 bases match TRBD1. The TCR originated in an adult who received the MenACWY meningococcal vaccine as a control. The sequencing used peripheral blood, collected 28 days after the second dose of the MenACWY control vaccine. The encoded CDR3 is CASRTGTGSYNEQFF. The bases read TGTGCCAGCAGGACCGGGACAGGGTCCTACAATGAGCAGTTCTTC.